Each of the 21 T cell receptor beta chains below was sequenced from the same sample in a study of siplizumab effects on memory and regulatory T cells (dated by TCRdb to between 2018 and 2020). The library was prepared using the immunoSEQ multiplex PCR assay. Imported from immuneACCESS, the table was reduced by TCRdb to in-frame sequences with V and J called. These copies leave out some clones; in studies compared against another copy, an unresolved V gene accounts for under half, and the cause of the remainder is not known. This sample has 100,000 or so clones in its table, and about 90% of those were observed once. Around 2.6% of the sample belongs to the ten largest clones. The sample was CD4+ T cells sorted from blood. Receptors were obtained from a human donor in good health. Some clones in this sample may be carry-over from other donors' samples.

V gene TRBV28 combines with J gene TRBJ1-1; D call uncertain. Trimming pared 1 base from V and 3 bases from J, leaving 9 bases between. Per the germline V gene, CDR1 is MDHEN and CDR2 is SYDVKM. The CDR3 spans 14 residues. The CDR3 sequence is CASSLLTRDTEAFF. The CDR3 DNA is TGTGCCAGCAGTTTATTAACAAGGGACACTGAAGCTTTCTTT.

CDR3 sequence: CASSSREVGELFF. The DNA of the CDR3 is TGTGCCAGCAGTTCCCGCGAGGTCGGGGAGCTGTTTTTT. The chain carries TRBV6-6 and TRBJ2-2; the D is unclear. This CDR3 contains 13 residues. CDR1 is MNHNY and CDR2 is SVGAGI in the germline V gene (reference sequence). Trimming removed 4 bases from V and 7 bases from J, with 10 bases in between.

The gene calls are TRBV6-6 and TRBJ1-4, with a tentative D call TRBD1 (5 bases). V was shortened by 4 bases and J by 3 bases, with 15 bases between the two germline ends. Germline CDR1 MNHNY, CDR2 SVGAGI (reference sequence). This CDR3 contains 16 residues. CDR3 loop: CASSFGRDGANEKLFF. The CDR3 coding sequence is TGTGCCAGCAGTTTTGGCAGGGATGGAGCTAATGAAAAACTGTTTTTT.

The V call is TRBV9, the J call TRBJ2-7; 10 nucleotides line up with TRBD2. CDR3 length: 15 residues. Germline V gene sequence: CDR1 SGDLS, CDR2 YYNGEE. V was clipped by 4 bases and J by 4 bases; unmatched bases: 8. Here the CDR3 DNA reads TGTGCCAGCAGCCCAGGAGGGACTAGCGTATACGAGCAGTACTTC. Protein sequence: CASSPGGTSVYEQYF.

The rearrangement joins TRBV2 to TRBJ1-2; D possibly corresponds to TRBD1 (5 bases). This CDR3 has 13 residues. The V gene lost 5 bases and the J gene lost 2 bases, with 9 bases spanning the gap. CDR1 and CDR2 (germline): SNHLY, FYNNEI. The DNA for the CDR3 is TGTGCCAGCAGTCCCAGGGTAAACTATGGCTACACCTTC. As protein: CASSPRVNYGYTF.

The chain joins TRBV28 to TRBJ1-2; possibly TRBD1 for D (6 bases). The CDR3 has 16 amino acids. The germline gives CDR1 MDHEN, CDR2 SYDVKM. With 4 bases removed from V and 3 bases from J, the gap between germline ends came to 18 bases. CDR3 loop: CASSSGGGRYDYGYTF. CDR3 sequence (DNA): TGTGCCAGCAGTTCTGGCGGGGGCAGGTACGACTATGGCTACACCTTC.

The chain uses TRBV14 and TRBJ2-7, with TRBD1 as a possible D gene (5 bases). Per germline, CDR1 SGHDN and CDR2 FVKESK. CDR3 length equals 13 residues. V was cut by 1 base and J by 10 bases, with 14 bases left in between. For the CDR3, the DNA is TGTGCCAGCAGCCAAGGGACATGGGGCGGACAGTACTTC. Translating gives CASSQGTWGGQYF.

This chain links TRBV29-1 with TRBJ2-3; a weak D match, TRBD1 (6 bases). There are 16 residues in the CDR3. Trimming removed 0 bases from V and 0 bases from J, with 13 bases in between. Germline V gives CDR1 SQVTM, CDR2 ANQGSEA. The CDR3 nucleotides are TGCAGCGTTGAAGAGCGTCAGGGGCTGAGCACAGATACGCAGTATTTT. Translated: CSVEERQGLSTDTQYF.

CDR3 loop: CASSERSILAGVKTQYF. The CDR3 DNA is TGTGCCAGCAGTGAAAGGTCGATACTAGCGGGAGTAAAGACCCAGTACTTC. The rearrangement uses TRBV2 and TRBJ2-5; 11 positions match TRBD2. Germline CDR1 is SNHLY and CDR2 is FYNNEI. With V trimmed by 2 bases and J by 6 bases, 11 bases remained unmatched. The CDR3 has 17 amino acids.

The chain couples TRBV29-1 to TRBJ1-2, with TRBD1 matching over 9 bases. The V segment lost 1 base and the J segment 8 bases; nucleotides outside the gene matches: 8. This CDR3 has 14 residues. CDR1 is SQVTM and CDR2 is ANQGSEA in the germline V gene. Here the CDR3 DNA reads TGCAGCGTTGAAGGGACAGGGGAATCTAGAGGCTACACCTTC. It translates to CSVEGTGESRGYTF.

V usage is TRBV6-5 and J usage is TRBJ2-6; unclear D gene. Germline V gene data show CDR1 as MNHEY and CDR2 as SVGAGI. With 8 bases removed from V and 0 bases from J, the gap between germline ends came to 8 bases. The CDR3 has 14 amino acids. DNA of the CDR3: TGTGCCAGCCGAAGAGTCTCTGGGGCCAACGTCCTGACTTTC. It specifies CASRRVSGANVLTF.

V usage is TRBV28 and J usage is TRBJ2-7, with D possibly matching TRBD2 (6 bases). This CDR3 has 13 residues. V gave up 3 bases and J gave up 2 bases, with 8 bases separating them. Germline CDR1 reads MDHEN; CDR2 reads SYDVKM. CDR3 region: CASSLDYPYEQYF. CDR3 coding DNA: TGTGCCAGCAGTTTGGACTACCCCTACGAGCAGTACTTC. The full variable domain, completed using reference TRBV28 and TRBJ2-7, is DVKVTQSSRYLVKRTGEKVFLECVQDMDHENMFWYRQDPGLGLRLIYFSYDVKMKEKGDIPEGYSVSREKKERFSLILESASTNQTSMYLCASSLDYPYEQYFGPGTRLTVT.

The gene calls are TRBV7-9 and TRBJ1-4, with D maybe TRBD1 (5 bases). The CDR3 has 18 residues. The V end was cut by 2 bases, the J end by 8 bases, with 24 bases between. Germline V gives CDR1 SEHNR, CDR2 FQNEAQ (reference sequence). CDR3: CASSLYPGRRSQGEKLFF. The CDR3 nucleotides are TGTGCCAGCAGCTTATATCCGGGTAGAAGATCTCAGGGCGAAAAACTGTTTTTT. Looking up the rest from reference TRBV7-9 and TRBJ1-4 gives the full variable domain: DTGVSQNPRHKITKRGQNVTFRCDPISEHNRLYWYRQTLGQGPEFLTYFQNEAQLEKSRLLSDRFSAERPKGSFSTLEIQRTEQGDSAMYLCASSLYPGRRSQGEKLFFGSGTQLSVL.

The CDR3: CASSLSGSSGSGGEQFF. The CDR3 coding sequence is TGCGCCAGCAGCTTGTCGGGGAGTAGCGGGAGTGGGGGTGAGCAGTTCTTC. V usage is TRBV5-1 and J usage is TRBJ2-1, with 9 bases fitting TRBD2. The CDR3 has 17 amino acids. CDR1 SGHRS and CDR2 YFSETQ come from the germline V gene. Trimming at V came to 1 base and at J to 9 bases, leaving 14 bases not matched to a gene.

The rearrangement uses TRBV6-1 and TRBJ1-1; D unclear. The germline V gene has CDR1 MNHNS and CDR2 SASEGT. V gave up 4 bases and J gave up 4 bases, with 7 bases separating them. The CDR3 has 12 residues. This chain's CDR3 is CASSGHGTEAFF. The CDR3 DNA reads as TGTGCCAGCAGTGGCCACGGCACTGAAGCTTTCTTT.

The chain links TRBV19 to TRBJ2-6, with D unclear. CDR1 LNHDA and CDR2 SQIVND come from the germline V gene (reference sequence). This CDR3 has 14 amino acids. With 1 base removed from V and 9 bases from J, the gap between germline ends came to 10 bases. The CDR3: CASSIAGTLNVLTF. CDR3 nucleotides: TGTGCCAGTAGTATAGCTGGTACCCTCAACGTCCTGACTTTC. Using reference TRBV19 and TRBJ2-6 for the parts outside the CDR3, the full variable domain is DGGITQSPKYLFRKEGQNVTLSCEQNLNHDAMYWYRQDPGQGLRLIYYSQIVNDFQKGDIAEGYSVSREKKESFPLTVTSAQKNPTAFYLCASSIAGTLNVLTFGAGSRLTVL.

The chain combines TRBV5-4 with TRBJ2-5; TRBD2 is a possible D gene (6 bases). With 0 bases removed from V and 9 bases from J, the gap between germline ends came to 15 bases. Per germline, CDR1 SGHNT and CDR2 YYREEE (reference sequence). The CDR3 runs to 14 residues. As DNA, the CDR3 is TGTGCCAGCAGCTTGGCAGGAGGGGTTAGCGCCCAGTACTTC. It is translated as CASSLAGGVSAQYF.

The chain recombines TRBV13 with TRBJ2-3; TRBD2 matches at 12 bases. V gave up 5 bases and J gave up 3 bases; unmatched junction bases: 9. CDR1 PRHDT and CDR2 FYEKMQ come from the germline V gene (reference sequence). The CDR3 has 17 residues. CDR3 DNA sequence: TGTGCCAGCAGCACAGGACCTAGCGGGAGGGCTACAGATACGCAGTATTTT. It is translated as CASSTGPSGRATDTQYF.

The chain couples TRBV10-1 to TRBJ2-7, with TRBD1 as a possible D gene (6 bases). From germline, CDR1 is WNHNN and CDR2 SYGVQD (reference sequence). The CDR3 has 13 residues. The germline V and J ends were trimmed by 3 bases and 7 bases, with 13 bases remaining between them. In nucleotides, the CDR3 is TGCGCCAGCAGTGATGTAACAGGGCGGGAGCAGTACTTC. It translates to CASSDVTGREQYF.

V gene TRBV6-5 combines with J gene TRBJ2-7; D possibly corresponds to TRBD1 (6 bases). The CDR3 covers 14 residues. Germline-derived CDR1 and CDR2 are MNHEY and SVGAGI. Trimming removed 6 bases at V and 4 bases at J, with 16 bases between. The CDR3: CASSRAGGGYEQYF. The CDR3 nucleotides read TGTGCCAGCAGCCGGGCTGGGGGCGGGTACGAGCAGTACTTC.

V usage is TRBV18 and J usage is TRBJ2-7; tentatively, D is TRBD1 (6 bases). This CDR3 is 15 amino acids long. Trimming removed 0 bases from V and 2 bases from J, with 11 bases in between. Germline values: CDR1 KGHSH, CDR2 LQKENI. CDR3 in DNA: TGTGCCAGCTCACCACCCCCGCCAGGGGCCTACGAGCAGTACTTC. This encodes CASSPPPPGAYEQYF.